These T cell receptor beta chains were read from a single sample in a study of T cell changes during pregnancy in multiple sclerosis. The repertoire was sequenced with immunoSEQ multiplex PCR; TCRdb's copy has only in-frame clones and lacks some. The repertoire holds about 100,000 clones, roughly 92% seen once, with about 0.98% in the top ten. Sequencing used peripheral blood, obtained after pregnancy. Receptor source: a female donor with multiple sclerosis, enrolled in a pregnancy study. Both conserved end residues are part of each CDR3. Each record gives: CDR3 DNA, CDR3 protein, D gene, V gene, clone size, J gene. The D gene is left open where the match is weak. A row's size may be missing; if present it is once, few, many or a size class.

TGTGCCAGCAGCTCGAGGGGGGGGAATGTGGGCACAGATACGCAGTATTTT | CASSSRGGNVGTDTQYF | . | TRBV9 | . | TRBJ2-3
TGTGCCAGCAGTCAATTGACAGGTTCGAACACTGAAGCTTTCTTT | CASSQLTGSNTEAFF | . | TRBV28 | . | TRBJ1-1
TGTGCCAGCAGGGGTCCTACAGTTCGCGATGAGCAGTTCTTC | CASRGPTVRDEQFF | . | TRBV2 | . | TRBJ2-1
TGTGCCAGCAGCCTCGGACAGGGGGCGCAAAAAGTTGAAGCTTTCTTT | CASSLGQGAQKVEAFF | TRBD1 | TRBV9 | . | TRBJ1-1
TGTGCCAGTAGTGTCGGACAGGGACAAGAGACCCAGTACTTC | CASSVGQGQETQYF | TRBD1 | TRBV19 | . | TRBJ2-5
TGTGCCAGCAGACGGACAGTCAACTATGGCTACACCTTC | CASRRTVNYGYTF | . | TRBV6-1 | . | TRBJ1-2
TGTGCCTGGAGTGTACGCTCGGGAAATCAGCATGAGCAGTTCTTC | CAWSVRSGNQHEQFF | . | TRBV30 | . | TRBJ2-1
TGTGCCAGCAGCGTATATGGGGACAGGGGATCCCTGAGCTCCTACAATGAGCAGTTCTTC | CASSVYGDRGSLSSYNEQFF | TRBD1 | TRBV9 | . | TRBJ2-1
TGCGCCAGCAGCCTAGGACAGGGGGATGAAGCTTTCTTT | CASSLGQGDEAFF | TRBD1 | TRBV5-1 | few | TRBJ1-1
TGCGCCAGCAGCCAAGATGAGCGGGGAAGCTCCTACGAGCAGTACTTC | CASSQDERGSSYEQYF | TRBD2 | TRBV4-3 | . | TRBJ2-7
TGTGCCAGCAGCACAGGTAGAGAGACCCAGTACTTC | CASSTGRETQYF | . | TRBV2 | once | TRBJ2-5